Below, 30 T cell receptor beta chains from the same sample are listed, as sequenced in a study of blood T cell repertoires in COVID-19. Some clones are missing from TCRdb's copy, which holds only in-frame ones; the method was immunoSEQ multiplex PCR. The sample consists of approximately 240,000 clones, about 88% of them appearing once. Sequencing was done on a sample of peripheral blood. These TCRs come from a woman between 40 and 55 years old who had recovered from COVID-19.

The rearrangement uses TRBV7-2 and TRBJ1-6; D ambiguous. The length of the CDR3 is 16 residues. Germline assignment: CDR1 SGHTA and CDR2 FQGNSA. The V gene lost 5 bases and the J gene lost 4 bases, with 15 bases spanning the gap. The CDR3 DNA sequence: TGTGCCAGCAGCCTCAGCGAACGGCAGTATAATTCACCCCTCCACTTT. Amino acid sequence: CASSLSERQYNSPLHF.

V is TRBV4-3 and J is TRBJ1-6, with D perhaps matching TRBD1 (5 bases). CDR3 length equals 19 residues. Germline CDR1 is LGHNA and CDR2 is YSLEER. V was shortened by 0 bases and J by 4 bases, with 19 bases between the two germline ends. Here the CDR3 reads CASSQDLGSQGDYNSPLHF. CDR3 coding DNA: TGCGCCAGCAGCCAAGATTTGGGCTCACAAGGGGATTATAATTCACCCCTCCACTTT.

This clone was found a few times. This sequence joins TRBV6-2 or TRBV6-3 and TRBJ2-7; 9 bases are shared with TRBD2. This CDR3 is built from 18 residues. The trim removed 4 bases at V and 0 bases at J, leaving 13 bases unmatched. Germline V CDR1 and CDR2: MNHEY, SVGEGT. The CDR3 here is CASSSRLAGNKGSYEQYF. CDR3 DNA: TGTGCCAGCAGTTCGAGGCTAGCGGGAAATAAGGGCTCCTACGAGCAGTACTTC.

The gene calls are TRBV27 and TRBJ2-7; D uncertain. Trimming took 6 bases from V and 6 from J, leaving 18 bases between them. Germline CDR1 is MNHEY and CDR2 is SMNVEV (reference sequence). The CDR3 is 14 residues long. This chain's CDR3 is CASSPSRSVSEQYF. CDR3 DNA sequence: TGTGCCAGCAGCCCGTCCAGGTCCGTGAGCGAGCAGTACTTC.

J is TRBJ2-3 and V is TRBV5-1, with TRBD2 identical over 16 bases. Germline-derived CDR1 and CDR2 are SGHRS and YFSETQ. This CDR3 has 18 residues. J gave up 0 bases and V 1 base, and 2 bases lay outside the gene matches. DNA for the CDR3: TGCGCCAGCAGCTTGCTGGGACTAGCGGGAGGGAGCACAGATACGCAGTATTTT. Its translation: CASSLLGLAGGSTDTQYF.

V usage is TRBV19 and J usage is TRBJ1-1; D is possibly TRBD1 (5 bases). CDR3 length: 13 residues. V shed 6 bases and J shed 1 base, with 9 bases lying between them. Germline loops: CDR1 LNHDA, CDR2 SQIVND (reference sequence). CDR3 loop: CASSDRANTEAFF. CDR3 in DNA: TGTGCCAGTAGCGACAGAGCGAACACTGAAGCTTTCTTT.

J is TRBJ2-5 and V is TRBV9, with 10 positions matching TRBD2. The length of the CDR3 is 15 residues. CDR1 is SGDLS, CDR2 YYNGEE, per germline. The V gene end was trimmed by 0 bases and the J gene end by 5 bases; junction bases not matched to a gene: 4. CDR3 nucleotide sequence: TGTGCCAGCAGCGTAGTAGCGGGGGGCGTGGAGACCCAGTACTTC. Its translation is CASSVVAGGVETQYF.

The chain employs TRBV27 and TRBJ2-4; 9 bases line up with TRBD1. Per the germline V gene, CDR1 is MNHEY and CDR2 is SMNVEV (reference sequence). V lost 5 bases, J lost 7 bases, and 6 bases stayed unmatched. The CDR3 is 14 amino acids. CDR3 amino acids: CASSAGQGRNIQYF. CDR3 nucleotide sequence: TGTGCCAGCAGTGCGGGACAGGGTAGGAACATTCAGTACTTC.

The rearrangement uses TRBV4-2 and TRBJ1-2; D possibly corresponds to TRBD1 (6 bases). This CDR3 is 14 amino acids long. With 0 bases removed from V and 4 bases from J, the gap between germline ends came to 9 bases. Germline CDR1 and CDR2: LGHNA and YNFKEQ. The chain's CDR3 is CASSQEKGVYGYTF. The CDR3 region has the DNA TGTGCCAGCAGCCAAGAGAAGGGGGTCTATGGCTACACCTTC.

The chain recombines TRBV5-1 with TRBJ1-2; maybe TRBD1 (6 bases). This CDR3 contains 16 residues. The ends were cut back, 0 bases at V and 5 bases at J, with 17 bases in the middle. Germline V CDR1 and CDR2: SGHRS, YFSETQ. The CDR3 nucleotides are TGCGCCAGCAGCTTGGTGTCAGGACAGACACCTTATGGCTACACCTTC. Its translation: CASSLVSGQTPYGYTF.

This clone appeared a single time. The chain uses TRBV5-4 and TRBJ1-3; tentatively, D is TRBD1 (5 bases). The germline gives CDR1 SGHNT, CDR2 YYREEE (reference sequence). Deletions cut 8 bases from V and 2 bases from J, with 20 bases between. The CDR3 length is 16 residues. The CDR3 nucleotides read TGTGCCAGTCATAGCGGGAGTCGGGGCGCTGGAAACACCATATATTTT. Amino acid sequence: CASHSGSRGAGNTIYF.

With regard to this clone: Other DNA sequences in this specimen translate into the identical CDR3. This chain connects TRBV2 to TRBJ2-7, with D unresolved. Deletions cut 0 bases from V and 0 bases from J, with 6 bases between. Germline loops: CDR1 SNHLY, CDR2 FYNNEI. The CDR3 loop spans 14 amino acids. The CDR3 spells CASSEALGSYEQYF. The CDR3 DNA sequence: TGTGCCAGCAGTGAAGCGCTCGGCTCCTACGAGCAGTACTTC.

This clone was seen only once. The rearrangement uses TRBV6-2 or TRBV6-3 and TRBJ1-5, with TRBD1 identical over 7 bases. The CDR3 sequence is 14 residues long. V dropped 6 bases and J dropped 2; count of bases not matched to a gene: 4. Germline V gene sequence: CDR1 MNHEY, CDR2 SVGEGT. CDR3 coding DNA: TGTGCCAGCAGCTCAACAGGGGGCAATCAGCCCCAGCATTTT. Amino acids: CASSSTGGNQPQHF.

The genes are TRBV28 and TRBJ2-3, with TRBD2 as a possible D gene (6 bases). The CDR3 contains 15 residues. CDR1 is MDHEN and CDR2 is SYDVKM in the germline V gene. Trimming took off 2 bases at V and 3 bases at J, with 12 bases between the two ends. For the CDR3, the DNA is TGTGCCAGCAGTTTAAGGATTGGGAGGACAGATACGCAGTATTTT. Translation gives CASSLRIGRTDTQYF.

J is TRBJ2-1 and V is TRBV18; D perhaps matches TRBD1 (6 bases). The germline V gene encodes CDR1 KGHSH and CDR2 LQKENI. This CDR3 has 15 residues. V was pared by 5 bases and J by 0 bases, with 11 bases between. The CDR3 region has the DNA TGTGCCAGCTCAAACGACAGGAGCTCCTACAATGAGCAGTTCTTC. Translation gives CASSNDRSSYNEQFF.

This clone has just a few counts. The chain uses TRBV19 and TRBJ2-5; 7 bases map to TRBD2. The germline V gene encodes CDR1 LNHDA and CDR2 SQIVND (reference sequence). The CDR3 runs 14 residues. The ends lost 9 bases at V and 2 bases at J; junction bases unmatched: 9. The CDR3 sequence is CASKAGVGQETQYF. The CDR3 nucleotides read TGTGCCAGCAAGGCGGGGGTGGGTCAAGAGACCCAGTACTTC.

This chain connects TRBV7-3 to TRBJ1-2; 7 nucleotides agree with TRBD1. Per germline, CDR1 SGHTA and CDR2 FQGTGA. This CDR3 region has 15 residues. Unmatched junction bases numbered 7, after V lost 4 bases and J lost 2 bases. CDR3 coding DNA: TGTGCCAGCAGCTCAACCCTGGGACAGAACTATGGCTACACCTTC. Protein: CASSSTLGQNYGYTF.

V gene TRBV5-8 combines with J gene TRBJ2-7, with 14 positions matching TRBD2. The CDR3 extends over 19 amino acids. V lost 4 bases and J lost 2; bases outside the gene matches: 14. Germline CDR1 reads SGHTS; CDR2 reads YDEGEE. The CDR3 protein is CASSRPKGLAGVRPYEQYF. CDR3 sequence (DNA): TGTGCCAGCAGCCGACCTAAGGGACTAGCGGGAGTTCGACCCTACGAGCAGTACTTC. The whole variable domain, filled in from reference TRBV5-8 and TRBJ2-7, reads EAGVTQSPTHLIKTRGQQATLRCSPISGHTSVYWYQQALGLGLQFLLWYDEGEERNRGNFPPRFSGRQFPNYSSELNVNALELEDSALYLCASSRPKGLAGVRPYEQYFGPGTRLTVT.

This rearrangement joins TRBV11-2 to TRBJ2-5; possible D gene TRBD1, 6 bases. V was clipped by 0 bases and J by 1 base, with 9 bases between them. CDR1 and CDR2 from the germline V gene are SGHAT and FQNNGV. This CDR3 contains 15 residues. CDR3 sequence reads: CASSLERTVQETQYF. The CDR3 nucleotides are TGTGCCAGCAGCTTAGAAAGGACAGTCCAAGAGACCCAGTACTTC.

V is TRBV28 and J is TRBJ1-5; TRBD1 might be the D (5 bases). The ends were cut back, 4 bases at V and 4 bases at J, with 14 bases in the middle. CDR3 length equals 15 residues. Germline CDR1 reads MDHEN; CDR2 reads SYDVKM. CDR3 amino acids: CASSSGGRGNQPQHF. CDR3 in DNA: TGTGCCAGCAGTTCGGGGGGGAGAGGGAATCAGCCCCAGCATTTT.

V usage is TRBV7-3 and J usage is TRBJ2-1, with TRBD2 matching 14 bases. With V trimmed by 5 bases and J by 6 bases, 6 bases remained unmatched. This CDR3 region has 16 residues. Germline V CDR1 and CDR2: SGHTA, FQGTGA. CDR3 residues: CASSETGTSGSNEQFF. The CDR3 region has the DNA TGTGCCAGCAGCGAAACCGGGACTAGCGGGAGCAATGAGCAGTTCTTC.

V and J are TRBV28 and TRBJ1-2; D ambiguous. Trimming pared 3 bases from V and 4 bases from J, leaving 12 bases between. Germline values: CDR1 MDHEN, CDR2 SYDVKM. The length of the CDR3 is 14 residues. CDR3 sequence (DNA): TGTGCCAGCAGTTTGACTGCGGAGGCCTATGGCTACACCTTC. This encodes CASSLTAEAYGYTF.

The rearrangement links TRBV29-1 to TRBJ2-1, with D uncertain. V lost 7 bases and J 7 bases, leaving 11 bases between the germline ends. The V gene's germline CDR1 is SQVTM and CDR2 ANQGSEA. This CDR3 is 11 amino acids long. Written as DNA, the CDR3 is TGCAGCGCTGCTATCGGGAATGAGCAGTTCTTC. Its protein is CSAAIGNEQFF.

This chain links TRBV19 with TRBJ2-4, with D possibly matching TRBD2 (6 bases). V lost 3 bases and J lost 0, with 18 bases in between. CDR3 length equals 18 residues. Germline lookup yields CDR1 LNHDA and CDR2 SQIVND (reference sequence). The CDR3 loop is CASSIEGGGLVAKNIQYF. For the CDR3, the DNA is TGTGCCAGTAGTATTGAGGGAGGCGGCCTGGTAGCCAAAAACATTCAGTACTTC. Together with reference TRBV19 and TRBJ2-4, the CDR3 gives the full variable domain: DGGITQSPKYLFRKEGQNVTLSCEQNLNHDAMYWYRQDPGQGLRLIYYSQIVNDFQKGDIAEGYSVSREKKESFPLTVTSAQKNPTAFYLCASSIEGGGLVAKNIQYFGAGTRLSVL.

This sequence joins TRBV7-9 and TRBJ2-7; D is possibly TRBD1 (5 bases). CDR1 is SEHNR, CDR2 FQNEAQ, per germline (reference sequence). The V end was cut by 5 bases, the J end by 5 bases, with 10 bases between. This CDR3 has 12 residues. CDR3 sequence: CASSPFRDEQYF. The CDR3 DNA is TGTGCCAGCAGCCCATTCAGGGACGAGCAGTACTTC.

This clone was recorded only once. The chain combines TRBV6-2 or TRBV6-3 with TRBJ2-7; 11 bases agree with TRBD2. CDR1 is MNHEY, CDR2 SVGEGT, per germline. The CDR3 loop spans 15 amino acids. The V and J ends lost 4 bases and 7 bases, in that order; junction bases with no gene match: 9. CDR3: CASSWGSGGAREQYF. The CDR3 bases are TGTGCCAGCAGTTGGGGTAGCGGGGGGGCCCGGGAGCAGTACTTC.

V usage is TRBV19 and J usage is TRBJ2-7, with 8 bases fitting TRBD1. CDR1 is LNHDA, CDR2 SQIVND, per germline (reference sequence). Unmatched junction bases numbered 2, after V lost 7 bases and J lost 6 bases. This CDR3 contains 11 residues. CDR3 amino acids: CASTDRVEQYF. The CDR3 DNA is TGTGCCAGTACGGACAGGGTCGAGCAGTACTTC.

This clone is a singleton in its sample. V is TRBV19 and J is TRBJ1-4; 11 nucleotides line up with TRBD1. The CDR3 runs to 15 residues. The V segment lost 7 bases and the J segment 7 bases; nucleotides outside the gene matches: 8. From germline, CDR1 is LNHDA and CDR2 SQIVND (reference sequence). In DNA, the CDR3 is TGTGCCAGTAACCAAGGAGGGACAGGGGGTGAAAAACTGTTTTTT. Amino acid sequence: CASNQGGTGGEKLFF. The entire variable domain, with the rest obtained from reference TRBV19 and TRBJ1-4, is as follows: DGGITQSPKYLFRKEGQNVTLSCEQNLNHDAMYWYRQDPGQGLRLIYYSQIVNDFQKGDIAEGYSVSREKKESFPLTVTSAQKNPTAFYLCASNQGGTGGEKLFFGSGTQLSVL.

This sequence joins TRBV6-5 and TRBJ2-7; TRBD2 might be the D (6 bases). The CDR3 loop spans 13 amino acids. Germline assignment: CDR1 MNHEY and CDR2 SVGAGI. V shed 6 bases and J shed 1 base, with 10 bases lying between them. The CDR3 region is CASSRDLSYEQYF. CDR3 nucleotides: TGTGCCAGCAGCCGGGACTTATCCTACGAGCAGTACTTC.

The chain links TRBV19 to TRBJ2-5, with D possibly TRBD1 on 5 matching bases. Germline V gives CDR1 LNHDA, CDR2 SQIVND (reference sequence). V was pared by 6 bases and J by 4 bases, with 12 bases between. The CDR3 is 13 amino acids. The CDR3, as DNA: TGTGCCAGTAGCCCCGACAGAATAGAGACCCAGTACTTC. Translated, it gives CASSPDRIETQYF.